The 28 T cell receptor beta chains below come from one sample, sequenced in a study of T cell responses to AZD1222 COVID-19 vaccine. Clones were read by immunoSEQ multiplex PCR, and TCRdb kept only the in-frame ones, dropping some. The repertoire consists of 70,000 to 95,000 clones, with around 90% occurring once and the leading ten covering approximately 1.4%. The material was peripheral blood, obtained 28 days after the second AZD1222 dose. The source of these receptors is an adult who received the AZD1222 COVID-19 vaccine.

V gene TRBV21-1 combines with J gene TRBJ2-1. TRBV21-1 is a pseudogene locus. The CDR3 is 17 residues long. CDR3 in amino acids: CASSKIGRDRSYNEQFF. CDR3 nucleotide sequence: TGTGCCAGCAGCAAAATCGGAAGGGATAGGTCCTACAATGAGCAGTTCTTC.

This clone showed up just a few times. Germline is not matched at one junction end, which may reflect a read error. The chain carries TRBV6-2 or TRBV6-3 and TRBJ2-7, with 8 positions matching TRBD2. Germline V CDR1 and CDR2: MNHEY, SVGEGT. This CDR3 spans 13 amino acids. CDR3 coding DNA: TGTGCCAGCCGCCGAAGCACTAAGCGGGGGCCTTTCTTC. Its translation: CASRRSTKRGPFF.

This chain joins TRBV28 and TRBJ1-5, with 9 bases fitting TRBD1. V was pared by 4 bases and J by 5 bases, with 6 bases of the junction left unmatched. The CDR3 is 15 residues long. Per germline, CDR1 MDHEN and CDR2 SYDVKM. CDR3: CASSSSGTGYQPQHF. The CDR3 DNA reads as TGTGCCAGCAGTTCCTCCGGGACAGGGTATCAGCCCCAGCATTTT.

The rearrangement joins TRBV9 to TRBJ1-1; D might be TRBD1 (5 bases). The germline CDR1 and CDR2 sequences are SGDLS and YYNGEE. The CDR3 is 14 residues long. The V and J ends lost 0 bases and 1 base respectively, with 7 bases between them. This CDR3 is CASSVEQANTEAFF. The CDR3 DNA follows: TGTGCCAGCAGCGTAGAACAGGCGAACACTGAAGCTTTCTTT.

The rearrangement links TRBV7-9 to TRBJ2-7; 8 nucleotides align to TRBD1. V lost 5 bases to trimming and J lost 2 bases; unmatched junction nucleotides: 8. Germline assignment: CDR1 SEHNR and CDR2 FQNEAQ (reference sequence). The CDR3 sequence is 15 residues long. DNA for the CDR3: TGTGCCAGCAGCGAAGGACAGGGCCTGACCTACGAGCAGTACTTC. Its translation: CASSEGQGLTYEQYF.

V is TRBV7-8 and J is TRBJ2-7, with 9 bases aligning to TRBD2. The CDR3 length is 14 residues. The ends lost 5 bases at V and 2 bases at J; junction bases unmatched: 4. Germline V lookup: CDR1 SGHVS, CDR2 FQNEAQ. The CDR3 nucleotides read TGTGCCAGCAGCCGAAGCGGGGGGCCCTACGAGCAGTACTTC. This translates into CASSRSGGPYEQYF.

The chain couples TRBV12-3 or TRBV12-4 to TRBJ1-1; no definite D call. CDR3 size: 11 residues. Trimming took 1 base from V and 14 from J, leaving 11 bases between them. The CDR3 region has the DNA TGTGCCAGCAGTTTAGAAATACAGCTATTCTTT. Translated, it gives CASSLEIQLFF.

This clone turned up a few times. This sequence joins TRBV15 and TRBJ1-1, with D possibly matching TRBD1 (5 bases). V dropped 0 bases and J dropped 10 bases, with 15 bases sitting between them. Germline-derived CDR1 and CDR2 are LNHNV and YYDKDF (reference sequence). The CDR3 extends over 14 amino acids. The CDR3 nucleotides are TGTGCCACCAGCAGAGATCTTGAAAGGAGGGGAGCTTTCTTT. It codes for CATSRDLERRGAFF.

This clone has only one observation. The CDR3 region has the DNA TGTGCCAGCAGCGTAGGAGGAGGGTCCTACAATGAGCAGTTCTTC. Its protein is CASSVGGGSYNEQFF. V gene TRBV9 combines with J gene TRBJ2-1, with D tentatively TRBD2 (6 bases). The CDR3 is 15 residues long. The germline CDR1 and CDR2 sequences are SGDLS and YYNGEE. The V and J ends lost 0 bases and 1 base respectively, with 8 bases between them.

V usage is TRBV24-1 and J usage is TRBJ2-2, with TRBD1 matching 9 bases. With V trimmed by 6 bases and J by 6 bases, 7 bases remained unmatched. The CDR3 has 15 amino acids. Germline assignment: CDR1 KGHDR and CDR2 SFDVKD. CDR3 protein: CATSLLGTGSGELFF. CDR3 in DNA: TGTGCCACCAGTCTACTCGGGACAGGGTCCGGGGAGCTGTTTTTT.

The rearrangement joins TRBV18 to TRBJ2-1; 8 nucleotides agree with TRBD1. Germline V CDR1 and CDR2: KGHSH, LQKENI. The CDR3 length is 16 residues. J lost 6 bases, V lost 2 bases, and 9 bases had no gene match. The CDR3 DNA sequence: TGTGCCAGCTCACCATCGGCGGGACAGGCGCGCAATGAGCAGTTCTTC. As protein: CASSPSAGQARNEQFF.

V usage is TRBV7-2 and J usage is TRBJ2-2; possibly TRBD1 for D (6 bases). V gave up 5 bases and J gave up 0 bases, with 10 bases separating them. The CDR3 length is 15 residues. Germline CDR1 SGHTA, CDR2 FQGNSA. CDR3 bases: TGTGCCAGCAGCGTGACAGGACCGAACACCGGGGAGCTGTTTTTT. Protein: CASSVTGPNTGELFF.

The chain is built from TRBV14 and TRBJ2-7; D possibly uses TRBD1 or TRBD2 (5 bases each). The V and J ends lost 6 bases and 3 bases respectively, with 12 bases between them. From germline, CDR1 is SGHDN and CDR2 FVKESK. This CDR3 is built from 13 residues. CDR3 residues: CASSRQGDYEQYF. The CDR3 nucleotides read TGTGCCAGCAGTCGGCAGGGAGACTACGAGCAGTACTTC.

This chain links TRBV29-1 with TRBJ1-2; no definite D call. The CDR3 extends over 14 amino acids. Germline V gene lookup returns CDR1 SQVTM and CDR2 ANQGSEA. V was trimmed by 7 bases and J by 5 bases, leaving 20 bases between them. The chain's CDR3 is CSANGGQERYGYTF. The CDR3 region has the DNA TGCAGCGCTAACGGAGGCCAGGAGCGGTATGGCTACACCTTC.

The chain carries TRBV6-5 and TRBJ1-1; TRBD1 aligns across 7 bases. Trimming removed 5 bases from V and 4 bases from J; junction bases left unmatched: 7. Germline V lookup: CDR1 MNHEY, CDR2 SVGAGI. This CDR3 has 14 residues. The CDR3 spells CASSKTGSSTEAFF. CDR3 in DNA: TGTGCCAGCAGTAAGACAGGGAGTTCCACTGAAGCTTTCTTT.

V is TRBV18 and J is TRBJ1-5; 7 bases map to TRBD1. The CDR3 length is 15 residues. Germline V CDR1 and CDR2: KGHSH, LQKENI. V lost 6 bases and J lost 1; bases outside the gene matches: 6. The CDR3 is CASSFSGGSNQPQHF. The DNA for the CDR3 is TGTGCCAGCTCGTTCTCAGGGGGAAGCAATCAGCCCCAGCATTTT.

This clone was picked up a small number of times. This sequence joins TRBV6-2 or TRBV6-3 and TRBJ2-5; 11 bases agree with TRBD2. The germline V gene encodes CDR1 MNHEY and CDR2 SVGEGT. The CDR3 sequence is 15 residues long. V dropped 1 base and J dropped 4; count of bases not matched to a gene: 2. This CDR3 is CASSYLAGGPETQYF. The CDR3 nucleotides are TGTGCCAGCAGTTACTTAGCGGGGGGGCCAGAGACCCAGTACTTC.

The chain is built from TRBV30 and TRBJ2-7; D not certain. The V end lost 1 base, the J end lost 3 bases, and 13 bases lay between the germline ends. CDR1 is GTSNPN and CDR2 is SVGIG in the germline V gene (reference sequence). The CDR3 is made up of 14 amino acids. CDR3 coding DNA: TGTGCCTGGAGTGAGCGATGGGCAAGCTACGAGCAGTACTTC. This gives the protein CAWSERWASYEQYF.

The chain carries TRBV11-2 and TRBJ2-2, with TRBD2 identical over 9 bases. This CDR3 comprises 16 residues. V dropped 5 bases and J dropped 2; count of bases not matched to a gene: 6. Per the germline V gene, CDR1 is SGHAT and CDR2 is FQNNGV. CDR3 amino acids: CASSILAGTNTGELFF. The CDR3 DNA follows: TGTGCCAGCAGCATTCTAGCGGGGACTAACACCGGGGAGCTGTTTTTT. Filled out from reference TRBV11-2 and TRBJ2-2, the complete variable domain reads EAGVAQSPRYKIIEKRQSVAFWCNPISGHATLYWYQQILGQGPKLLIQFQNNGVVDDSQLPKDRFSAERLKGVDSTLKIQPAKLEDSAVYLCASSILAGTNTGELFFGEGSRLTVL.

The rearrangement joins TRBV29-1 to TRBJ1-3, with 7 bases that match TRBD1. J lost 0 bases, V lost 4 bases, and 3 bases had no gene match. The CDR3 covers 14 residues. Germline CDR1 and CDR2: SQVTM and ANQGSEA. CDR3 nucleotides: TGCAGCGTTGCTACAGGGGCCTCTGGAAACACCATATATTTT. It specifies CSVATGASGNTIYF.

The chain recombines TRBV9 with TRBJ2-1; TRBD2 aligns across 7 bases. Germline V gene sequence: CDR1 SGDLS, CDR2 YYNGEE. The CDR3 spans 15 residues. Germline trimming cut 7 bases from V and 2 bases from J; bases unmatched to any gene: 9. The CDR3 DNA sequence: TGTGCCAGCGCCCGAGAGCTAGCGGCCTACAATGAGCAGTTCTTC. This sequence encodes CASARELAAYNEQFF.

This clone was detected once. This chain joins TRBV5-8 and TRBJ1-4, with 7 bases fitting TRBD1. V shed 4 bases and J 8 bases; nucleotides not matched to a gene: 14. Germline CDR1 is SGHTS and CDR2 is YDEGEE. The CDR3 has 16 amino acids. The CDR3 nucleotides are TGTGCCAGCAGCGAGCGACAGGGTGTAAATGTAGAAAAACTGTTTTTT. Translation gives CASSERQGVNVEKLFF.

This sequence joins TRBV19 and TRBJ1-4; D is ambiguous. The CDR3 covers 17 residues. The V and J ends lost 7 bases and 0 bases respectively, with 18 bases between them. Germline CDR1 is LNHDA and CDR2 is SQIVND (reference sequence). The DNA of the CDR3 is TGTGCCAGTACCCCGTCGGGTACCCCCGCAACTAATGAAAAACTGTTTTTT. The encoded protein is CASTPSGTPATNEKLFF.

J is TRBJ2-7 and V is TRBV6-5, with 15 bases aligning to TRBD2. This CDR3 comprises 15 residues. The germline gives CDR1 MNHEY, CDR2 SVGAGI. J gave up 4 bases and V 6 bases, and 4 bases lay outside the gene matches. Here the CDR3 DNA reads TGTGCCAGCAGCAGGGGACTAGCGGGGGGTTACGAGCAGTACTTC. It is translated as CASSRGLAGGYEQYF.

The rearrangement joins TRBV6-5 to TRBJ1-4, with a tentative D call TRBD1 (5 bases). The germline V and J ends were trimmed by 6 bases and 5 bases, with 10 bases remaining between them. Germline loops: CDR1 MNHEY, CDR2 SVGAGI. There are 13 residues in the CDR3. CDR3 sequence (DNA): TGTGCCAGCAGGACAGTAGGGAATGAAAAACTGTTTTTT. It translates to CASRTVGNEKLFF.

The V and J genes are TRBV7-3 and TRBJ2-7; D not resolved. Trimming pared 5 bases from V and 0 bases from J, leaving 11 bases between. The CDR3 has 14 residues. Germline lookup yields CDR1 SGHTA and CDR2 FQGTGA. CDR3 sequence: CASSPGLTSYEQYF. CDR3 nucleotides: TGTGCCAGCAGCCCGGGTCTAACCTCCTACGAGCAGTACTTC.

This chain connects TRBV2 to TRBJ1-2, with TRBD1 matching over 7 bases. This CDR3 has 15 residues. In germline, CDR1 is SNHLY, CDR2 FYNNEI. V gave up 2 bases and J gave up 4 bases; unmatched junction bases: 7. CDR3 loop: CASSEREGASYGYTF. CDR3 sequence (DNA): TGTGCCAGCAGTGAAAGGGAGGGGGCGAGCTATGGCTACACCTTC.

The chain uses TRBV28 and TRBJ1-2; 9 bases agree with TRBD1. The CDR3 contains 15 residues. J gave up 4 bases and V 6 bases, and 9 bases lay outside the gene matches. Germline-derived CDR1 and CDR2 are MDHEN and SYDVKM. The CDR3 reads CASRDKTGGGYGYTF. The CDR3 DNA follows: TGTGCCAGCAGAGATAAGACAGGGGGGGGCTATGGCTACACCTTC.